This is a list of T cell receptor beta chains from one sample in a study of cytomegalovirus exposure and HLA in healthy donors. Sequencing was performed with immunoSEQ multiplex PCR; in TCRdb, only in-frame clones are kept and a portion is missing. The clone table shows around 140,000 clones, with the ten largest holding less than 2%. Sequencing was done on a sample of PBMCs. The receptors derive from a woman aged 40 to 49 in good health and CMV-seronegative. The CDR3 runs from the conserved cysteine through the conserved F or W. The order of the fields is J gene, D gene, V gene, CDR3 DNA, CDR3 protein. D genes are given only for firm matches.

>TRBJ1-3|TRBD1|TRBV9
TGTGCCAGCAGCCCCCAGGGGGCTTTAGGAAACACCATATATTTT
CASSPQGALGNTIYF
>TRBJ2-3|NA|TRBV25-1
TGTGCCAGCAGTGAGGCCCCTGGGACTACAGATACGCAGTATTTT
CASSEAPGTTDTQYF
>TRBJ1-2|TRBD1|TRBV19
TGTGCCAGTAGTATCCGGGACAGGGGGGCCGGCTACACCTTC
CASSIRDRGAGYTF
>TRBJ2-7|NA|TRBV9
TGTGCCAGCAAGGGGGACTCCTACGAGCAGTACTTC
CASKGDSYEQYF
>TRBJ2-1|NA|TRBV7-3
TGTGCCAGCAGCTCTACAGGTTACAATGAGCAGTTCTTC
CASSSTGYNEQFF
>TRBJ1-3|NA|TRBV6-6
TGTGCCAGCAGTTACGCTCCGGGGTCGGGTGGAAACACCATATATTTT
CASSYAPGSGGNTIYF
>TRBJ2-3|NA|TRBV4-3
TGCGCCAGCAGCCTGAGCCCCCTCACAGATACGCAGTATTTT
CASSLSPLTDTQYF
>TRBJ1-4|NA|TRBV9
TGTGCCAGCAGCGTTCAGGGAACGAATGAAAAACTGTTTTTT
CASSVQGTNEKLFF
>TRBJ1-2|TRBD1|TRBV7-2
TGTGCCAGCAGCCTTTCTCGAGGGGGCGATGGCTACACCTTC
CASSLSRGGDGYTF
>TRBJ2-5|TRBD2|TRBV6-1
TGTGCCAGCAGTGAACGACTAGCGGGGATCCAAGAGACCCAGTACTTC
CASSERLAGIQETQYF
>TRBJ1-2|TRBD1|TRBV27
TGTGCCAGCGGCATTCAGACAGGGGCCTTAGACTATGGCTACACCTTC
CASGIQTGALDYGYTF
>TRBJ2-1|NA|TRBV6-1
TGTGCCAGCAGTGAAGCAATCGGGGGGCCCAGTAATGAGCAGTTCTTC
CASSEAIGGPSNEQFF
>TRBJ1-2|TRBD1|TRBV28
TGTGCCAGCAGTTTGGACAGGGAGGTTGGATTGGGCTATGGCTACACCTTC
CASSLDREVGLGYGYTF
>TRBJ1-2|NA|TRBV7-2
TGTGCCAGCAGCTTACAGAGGGACCTCACAGGGAACTATGGCTACACCTTC
CASSLQRDLTGNYGYTF
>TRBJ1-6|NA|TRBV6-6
TGTGCCAGCACCCAAGCACCCCCTAATTCACCCCTCCACTTT
CASTQAPPNSPLHF
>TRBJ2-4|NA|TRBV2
TGTGCCAGCAGTGAAGAGGGGCAGGGAGGCAACATTCAGTACTTC
CASSEEGQGGNIQYF
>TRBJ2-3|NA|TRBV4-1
TGCGCCAGCAGCTTAAGCCCTACGGGGGGCGGCACAGATACGCAGTATTTT
CASSLSPTGGGTDTQYF
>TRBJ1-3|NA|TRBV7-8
TGTGCCAGCAGCTTAACAACAGGGTCTCTTGGAAACACCATATATTTT
CASSLTTGSLGNTIYF
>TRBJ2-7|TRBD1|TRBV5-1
TGCGCCAGCAGCTTGCAAGGGGGCAGGTACGAGCAGTACTTC
CASSLQGGRYEQYF
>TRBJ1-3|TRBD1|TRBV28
TGTGCCAGCAGGACAGGGAATACTGGAAACACCATATATTTT
CASRTGNTGNTIYF
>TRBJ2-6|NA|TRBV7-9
TGTGCCAGCAGCTCCGGGTGGTCTGGGGCCAACGTCCTGACTTTC
CASSSGWSGANVLTF
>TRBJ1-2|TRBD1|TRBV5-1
TGCGCCAGCAGCATGACCGGGACAGCCTATGGCTACACCTTC
CASSMTGTAYGYTF
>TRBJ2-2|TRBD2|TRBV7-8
TGTGCCAGCAGCCCCCCGGCCTCGGGACTAGTGGACACCGGGGAGCTGTTTTTT
CASSPPASGLVDTGELFF
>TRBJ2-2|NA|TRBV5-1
TGCGCCAGCAGCGGCGGGGGCCGGGGCACCGGGGAGCTGTTTTTT
CASSGGGRGTGELFF
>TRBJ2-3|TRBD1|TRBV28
TGTGCCAGCAGTTTAATCGGGACAGGGTTCACAGATACGCAGTATTTT
CASSLIGTGFTDTQYF
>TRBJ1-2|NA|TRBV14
TGTGCCAGCAGCCACGGCACGACTGGTAACTATGGCTACACCTTC
CASSHGTTGNYGYTF
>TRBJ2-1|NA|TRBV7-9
TGTCTTTGTGGAGGTGAGCAGTTCTTC
CLCGGEQFF
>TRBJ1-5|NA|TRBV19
TGTGCCAGTGGCCTTAATCAGCCCCAGCATTTT
CASGLNQPQHF
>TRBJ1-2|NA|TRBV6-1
TGTGCCAGCAGTGAAGGAGGTGGATATGGCTACACCTTC
CASSEGGGYGYTF
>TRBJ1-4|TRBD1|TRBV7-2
TGTGCCAGCACCCTGGGACAGGGAGGTGAAAAACTGTTTTTT
CASTLGQGGEKLFF
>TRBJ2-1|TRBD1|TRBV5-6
TGTGCCAGCAGCTTGGTAGGGGGCGGCTACAATGAGCAGTTCTTC
CASSLVGGGYNEQFF
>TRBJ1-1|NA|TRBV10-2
TGCGCCAGCGGGTGGCCGGGGACTGAAGCTTTCTTT
CASGWPGTEAFF
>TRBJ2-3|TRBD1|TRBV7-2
TGTGCCAGCAGCTTAATCGGGACAGGACTCACAGATACGCAGTATTTT
CASSLIGTGLTDTQYF
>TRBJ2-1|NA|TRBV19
TGTGCCAGTAACTATAAACCGGGACTCCCTCCCCCCTACAATGAGCAGTTCTTC
CASNYKPGLPPPYNEQFF
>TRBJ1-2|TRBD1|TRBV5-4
TGTGCCAGCAGCTTGCAGGGGGGAGACTATGGCTACACCTTC
CASSLQGGDYGYTF
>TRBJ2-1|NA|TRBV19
TGTGCCAGTAGGGGGCAGGGGTCCAATGAGCAGTTCTTC
CASRGQGSNEQFF
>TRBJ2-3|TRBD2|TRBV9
TGTGCCAGCAGCGTAGCTGGGGCTAGCGGGGGGGAGGCAGATACGCAGTATTTT
CASSVAGASGGEADTQYF
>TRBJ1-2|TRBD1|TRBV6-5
TGTGCCAGCAGTGACAGGGTTAGTGGCTACACCTTC
CASSDRVSGYTF
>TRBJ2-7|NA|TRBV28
TGTGCCAGCAGAATTAACAGGGTCTGGTACGAGCAGTACTTC
CASRINRVWYEQYF
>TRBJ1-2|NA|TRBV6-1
TGTGCCAGCAGTGAGGAGTTACGGGGCTACACCTTC
CASSEELRGYTF
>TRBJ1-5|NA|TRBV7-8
TGTGCCAGCAGGACCGACGCAAGGGAGGATAGCAATCAGCCCCAGCATTTT
CASRTDAREDSNQPQHF
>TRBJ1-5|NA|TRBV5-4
TGTGCCAGCAGCCCCGAACCCCTGACAAGCAATCAGCCCCAGCATTTT
CASSPEPLTSNQPQHF
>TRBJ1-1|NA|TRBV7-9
TGTGCCAGCAGCTTGAATCTGGGGGCCGAGGCTTTCTTT
CASSLNLGAEAFF
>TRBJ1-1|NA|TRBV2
TGTGCCAGCAGCCTAGGACAGATGAACACTGAAGCTTTCTTC
CASSLGQMNTEAFF
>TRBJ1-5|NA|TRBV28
TGTGCCAGCAGGCCCGCGGTACGACAGCCCCAGCATTTT
CASRPAVRQPQHF